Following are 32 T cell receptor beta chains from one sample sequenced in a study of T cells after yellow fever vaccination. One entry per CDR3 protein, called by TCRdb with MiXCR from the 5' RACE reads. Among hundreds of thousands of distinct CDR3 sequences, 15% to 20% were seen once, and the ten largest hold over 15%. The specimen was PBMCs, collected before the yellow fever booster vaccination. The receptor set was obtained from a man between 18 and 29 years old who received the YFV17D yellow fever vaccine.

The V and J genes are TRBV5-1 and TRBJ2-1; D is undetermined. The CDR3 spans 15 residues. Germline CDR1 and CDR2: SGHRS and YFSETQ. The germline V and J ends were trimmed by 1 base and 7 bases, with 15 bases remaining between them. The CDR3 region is CASSLFGPANNEQFF. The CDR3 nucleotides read TGCGCCAGCAGCTTGTTCGGTCCGGCGAATAATGAGCAGTTCTTC.

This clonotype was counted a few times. The CDR3: CASSFTGDTQYF. The CDR3, as DNA: TGTGCCAGCAGCTTCACTGGTGATACGCAGTATTTT. This chain connects TRBV7-3 to TRBJ2-3; no definite D call. Trimming pared 3 bases from V and 6 bases from J, leaving 7 bases between. Germline CDR1 reads SGHTA; CDR2 reads FQGTGA. The length of the CDR3 is 12 residues.

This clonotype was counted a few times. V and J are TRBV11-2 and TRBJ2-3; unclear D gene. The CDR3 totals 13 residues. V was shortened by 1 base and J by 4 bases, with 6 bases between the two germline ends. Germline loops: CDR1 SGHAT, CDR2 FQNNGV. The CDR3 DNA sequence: TGTGCCAGCAGCTTAGGGAAAGCAGATACGCAGTATTTT. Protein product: CASSLGKADTQYF.

The DNA of the CDR3 is TGTGCCATCAGTGGCGGGACGGAGCTGATAGCTAACTATGGCTACACCTTC. This translates into CAISGGTELIANYGYTF. The chain couples TRBV10-3 to TRBJ1-2; D possibly corresponds to TRBD1 (5 bases). Trimming shortened V by 4 bases and J by 0 bases, and 18 bases separated the two germline ends. The CDR3 runs to 17 residues. Germline V lookup: CDR1 ENHRY, CDR2 SYGVKD.

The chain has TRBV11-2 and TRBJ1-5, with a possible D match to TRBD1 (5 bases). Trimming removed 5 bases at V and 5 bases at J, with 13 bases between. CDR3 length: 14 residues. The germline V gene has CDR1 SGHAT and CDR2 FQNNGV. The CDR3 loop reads CASSPGTTYQPQHF. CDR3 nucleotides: TGTGCCAGCAGCCCGGGGACCACTTATCAGCCCCAGCATTTT.

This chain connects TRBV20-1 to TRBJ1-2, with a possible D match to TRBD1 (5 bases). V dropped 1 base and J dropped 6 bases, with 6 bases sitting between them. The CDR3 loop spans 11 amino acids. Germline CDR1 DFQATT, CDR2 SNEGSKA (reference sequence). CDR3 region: CSARAGNGYTF. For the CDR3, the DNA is TGCAGTGCTAGAGCAGGGAATGGCTACACCTTC.

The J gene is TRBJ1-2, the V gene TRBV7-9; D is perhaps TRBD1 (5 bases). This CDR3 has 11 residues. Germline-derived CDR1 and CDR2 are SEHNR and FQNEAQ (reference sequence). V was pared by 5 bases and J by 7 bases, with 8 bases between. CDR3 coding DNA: TGTGCCAGCAGCCCCAGGGCTGGCTACACCTTC. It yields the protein CASSPRAGYTF. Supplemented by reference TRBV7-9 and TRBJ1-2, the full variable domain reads DTGVSQNPRHKITKRGQNVTFRCDPISEHNRLYWYRQTLGQGPEFLTYFQNEAQLEKSRLLSDRFSAERPKGSFSTLEIQRTEQGDSAMYLCASSPRAGYTFGSGTRLTVV.

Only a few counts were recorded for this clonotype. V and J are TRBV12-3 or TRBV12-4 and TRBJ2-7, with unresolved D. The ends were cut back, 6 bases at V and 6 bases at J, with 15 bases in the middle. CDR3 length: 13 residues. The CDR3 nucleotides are TGTGCCAGCAGCCCCTCGGCCGCGGTCGAGCAGTACGTC. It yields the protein CASSPSAAVEQYV.

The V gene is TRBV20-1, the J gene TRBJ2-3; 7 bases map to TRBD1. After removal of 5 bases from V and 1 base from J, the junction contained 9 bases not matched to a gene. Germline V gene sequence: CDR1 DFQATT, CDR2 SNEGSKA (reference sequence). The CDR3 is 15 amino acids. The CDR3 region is CSAPDRVRGTDTQYF. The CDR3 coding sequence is TGCAGTGCTCCCGACAGGGTCCGGGGCACAGATACGCAGTATTTT.

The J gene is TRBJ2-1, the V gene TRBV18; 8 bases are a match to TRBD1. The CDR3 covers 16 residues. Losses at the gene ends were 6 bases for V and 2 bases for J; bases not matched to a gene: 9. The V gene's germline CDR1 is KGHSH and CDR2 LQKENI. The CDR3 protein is CASSPSGGAPYNEQFF. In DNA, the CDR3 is TGTGCCAGCTCGCCATCAGGGGGCGCGCCCTACAATGAGCAGTTCTTC.

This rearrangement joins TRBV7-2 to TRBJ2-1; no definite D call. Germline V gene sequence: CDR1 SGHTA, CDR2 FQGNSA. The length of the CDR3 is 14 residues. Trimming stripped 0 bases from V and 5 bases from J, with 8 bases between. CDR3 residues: CASSLAVSNNEQFF. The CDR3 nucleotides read TGTGCCAGCAGCTTAGCTGTCTCTAACAATGAGCAGTTCTTC.

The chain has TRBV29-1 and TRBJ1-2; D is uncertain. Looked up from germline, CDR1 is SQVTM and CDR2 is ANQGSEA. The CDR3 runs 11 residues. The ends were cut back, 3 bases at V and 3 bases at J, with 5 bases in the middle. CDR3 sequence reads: CSVDGYYGYTF. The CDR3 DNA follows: TGCAGCGTTGATGGGTACTATGGCTACACCTTC.

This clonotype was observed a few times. This CDR3 is CAIGSGEISGYTF. The DNA of the CDR3 is TGTGCCATCGGCAGCGGTGAGATATCTGGCTACACCTTC. V and J are TRBV10-3 and TRBJ1-2, with unresolved D. Germline V lookup: CDR1 ENHRY, CDR2 SYGVKD. V lost 8 bases, J lost 7 bases, and 17 bases lay in between. The CDR3 covers 13 residues.

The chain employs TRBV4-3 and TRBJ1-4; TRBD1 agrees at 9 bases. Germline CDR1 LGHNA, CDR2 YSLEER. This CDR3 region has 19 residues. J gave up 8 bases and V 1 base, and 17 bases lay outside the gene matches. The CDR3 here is CASSQGLQGAFMFKEKLFF. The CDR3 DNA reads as TGCGCCAGCAGCCAAGGGCTACAGGGGGCGTTCATGTTTAAGGAAAAACTGTTTTTT.

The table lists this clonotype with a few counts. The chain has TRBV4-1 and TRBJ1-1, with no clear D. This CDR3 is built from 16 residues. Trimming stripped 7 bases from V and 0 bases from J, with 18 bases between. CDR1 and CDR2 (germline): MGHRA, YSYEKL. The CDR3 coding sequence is TGCGCCAGCACCCGGGTGGCATTAATCATGAACACTGAAGCTTTCTTT. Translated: CASTRVALIMNTEAFF.

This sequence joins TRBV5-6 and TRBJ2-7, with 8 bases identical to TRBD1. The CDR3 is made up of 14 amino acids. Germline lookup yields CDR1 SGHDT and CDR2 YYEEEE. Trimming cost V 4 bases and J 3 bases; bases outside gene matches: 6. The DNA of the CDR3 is TGTGCCAGCAGCCCGCCGGGACAGGTCTACGAGCAGTACTTC. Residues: CASSPPGQVYEQYF.

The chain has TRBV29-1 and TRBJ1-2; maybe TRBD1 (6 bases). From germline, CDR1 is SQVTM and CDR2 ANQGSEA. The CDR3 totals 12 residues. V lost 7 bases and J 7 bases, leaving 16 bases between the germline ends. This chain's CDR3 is CSGTTGNGGYTF. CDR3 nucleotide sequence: TGCAGCGGAACCACAGGGAACGGTGGCTACACCTTC.

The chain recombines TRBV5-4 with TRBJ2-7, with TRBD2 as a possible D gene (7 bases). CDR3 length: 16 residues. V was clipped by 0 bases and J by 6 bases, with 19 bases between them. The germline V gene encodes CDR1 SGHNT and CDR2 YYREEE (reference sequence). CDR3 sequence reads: CASSLATKGGSGEQYV. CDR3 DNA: TGTGCCAGCAGCTTGGCCACAAAGGGGGGGTCGGGCGAGCAGTACGTC.

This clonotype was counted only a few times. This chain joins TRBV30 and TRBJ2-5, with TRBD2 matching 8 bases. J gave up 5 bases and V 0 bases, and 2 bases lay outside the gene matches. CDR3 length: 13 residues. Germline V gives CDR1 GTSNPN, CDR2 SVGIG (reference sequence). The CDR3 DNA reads TGTGCCTGGAGTGTAACTAGCGGCGAGACCCAGTACTTC. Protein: CAWSVTSGETQYF.

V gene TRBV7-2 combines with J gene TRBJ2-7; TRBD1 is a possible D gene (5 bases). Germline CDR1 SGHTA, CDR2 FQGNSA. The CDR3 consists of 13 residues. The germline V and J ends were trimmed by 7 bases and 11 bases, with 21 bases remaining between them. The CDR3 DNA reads TGTGCCAGCACCTTTATACCCGGACAAAAGGAGTACTTC. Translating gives CASTFIPGQKEYF.

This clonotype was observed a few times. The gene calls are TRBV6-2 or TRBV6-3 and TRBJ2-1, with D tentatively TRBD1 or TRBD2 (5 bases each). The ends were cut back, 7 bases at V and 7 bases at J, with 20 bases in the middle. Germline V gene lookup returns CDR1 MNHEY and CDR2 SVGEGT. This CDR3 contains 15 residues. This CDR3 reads CASTSLAGWGNEQFF. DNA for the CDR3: TGTGCCAGCACCTCTCTGGCAGGTTGGGGGAATGAGCAGTTCTTC.

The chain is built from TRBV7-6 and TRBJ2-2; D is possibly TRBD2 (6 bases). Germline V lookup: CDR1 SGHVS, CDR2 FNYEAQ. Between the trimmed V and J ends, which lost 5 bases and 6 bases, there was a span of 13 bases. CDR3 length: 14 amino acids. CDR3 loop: CASSPRLEAGELFF. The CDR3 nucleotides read TGTGCCAGCAGCCCCCGACTAGAGGCCGGGGAGCTGTTTTTT.

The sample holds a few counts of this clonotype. CDR3 sequence reads: CASSVRGGGGDTQYF. In nucleotides, the CDR3 is TGTGCCAGCAGCGTCCGAGGCGGGGGAGGAGATACGCAGTATTTT. The V and J genes are TRBV7-3 and TRBJ2-3, with 7 bases lining up with TRBD2. This CDR3 is 15 amino acids long. V shed 5 bases and J 5 bases; nucleotides not matched to a gene: 10. CDR1 is SGHTA and CDR2 is FQGTGA in the germline V gene. Full variable domain (outside the CDR3, taken from reference TRBV7-3 and TRBJ2-3): GAGVSQTPSNKVTEKGKYVELRCDPISGHTALYWYRQSLGQGPEFLIYFQGTGAADDSGLPNDRFFAVRPEGSVSTLKIQRTERGDSAVYLCASSVRGGGGDTQYFGPGTRLTVL.

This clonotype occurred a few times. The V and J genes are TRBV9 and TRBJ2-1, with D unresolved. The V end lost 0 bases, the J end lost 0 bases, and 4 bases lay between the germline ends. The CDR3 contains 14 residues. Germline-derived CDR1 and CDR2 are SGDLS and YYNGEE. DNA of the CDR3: TGTGCCAGCAGCGTAGGAATCTCCTACAATGAGCAGTTCTTC. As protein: CASSVGISYNEQFF.

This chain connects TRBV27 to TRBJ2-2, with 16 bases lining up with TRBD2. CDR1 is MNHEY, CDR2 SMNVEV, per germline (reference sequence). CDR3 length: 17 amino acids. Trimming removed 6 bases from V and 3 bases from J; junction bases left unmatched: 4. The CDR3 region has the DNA TGTGCCAGCAGACCGGGACTAGCGGGGGGGGACACCGGGGAGCTGTTTTTT. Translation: CASRPGLAGGDTGELFF.

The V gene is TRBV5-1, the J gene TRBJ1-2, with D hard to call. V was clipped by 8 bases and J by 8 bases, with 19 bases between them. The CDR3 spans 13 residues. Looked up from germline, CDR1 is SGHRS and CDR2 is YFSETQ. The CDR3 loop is CASSLETIKGYTF. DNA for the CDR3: TGCGCCAGTTCCTTAGAGACAATCAAGGGCTACACCTTC.

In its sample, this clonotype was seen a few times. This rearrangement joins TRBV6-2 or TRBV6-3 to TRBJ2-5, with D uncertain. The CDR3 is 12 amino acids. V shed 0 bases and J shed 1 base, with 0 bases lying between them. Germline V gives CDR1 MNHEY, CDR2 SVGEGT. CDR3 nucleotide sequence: TGTGCCAGCAGTTACTCCCAAGAGACCCAGTACTTC. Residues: CASSYSQETQYF.

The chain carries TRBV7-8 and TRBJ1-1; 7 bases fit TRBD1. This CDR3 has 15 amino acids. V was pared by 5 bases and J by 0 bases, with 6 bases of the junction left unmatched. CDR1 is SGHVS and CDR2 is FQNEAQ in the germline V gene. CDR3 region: CASSPDRVMNTEAFF. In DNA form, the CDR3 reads TGTGCCAGCAGCCCCGACAGGGTCATGAACACTGAAGCTTTCTTT.

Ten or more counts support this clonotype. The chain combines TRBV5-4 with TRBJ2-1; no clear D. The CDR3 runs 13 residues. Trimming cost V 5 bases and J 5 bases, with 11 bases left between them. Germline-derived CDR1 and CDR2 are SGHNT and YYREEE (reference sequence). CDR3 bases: TGTGCCAGCAGGCTCCGAGTCGACAATGAGCAGTTCTTC. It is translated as CASRLRVDNEQFF.

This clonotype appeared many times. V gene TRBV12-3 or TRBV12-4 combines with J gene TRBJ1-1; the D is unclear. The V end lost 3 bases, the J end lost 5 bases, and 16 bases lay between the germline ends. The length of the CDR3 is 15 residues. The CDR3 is CASSLIEVLGTEAFF. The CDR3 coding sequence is TGTGCCAGCAGTTTGATCGAGGTACTTGGGACTGAAGCTTTCTTT.

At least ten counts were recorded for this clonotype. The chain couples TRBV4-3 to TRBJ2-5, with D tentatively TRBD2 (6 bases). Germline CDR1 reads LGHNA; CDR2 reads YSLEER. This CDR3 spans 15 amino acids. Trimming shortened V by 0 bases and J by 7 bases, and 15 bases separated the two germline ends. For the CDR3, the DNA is TGCGCCAGCAGCCAAGATCTGCGGGCCGGGAGGACCCAGTACTTC. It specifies CASSQDLRAGRTQYF.

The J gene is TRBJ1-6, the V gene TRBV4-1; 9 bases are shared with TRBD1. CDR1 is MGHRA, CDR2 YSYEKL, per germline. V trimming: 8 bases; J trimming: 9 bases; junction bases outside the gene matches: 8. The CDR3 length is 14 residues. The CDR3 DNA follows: TGCGCCAGCGGTACACAGGGGGCTCTTTCACCCCTCCACTTT. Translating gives CASGTQGALSPLHF.